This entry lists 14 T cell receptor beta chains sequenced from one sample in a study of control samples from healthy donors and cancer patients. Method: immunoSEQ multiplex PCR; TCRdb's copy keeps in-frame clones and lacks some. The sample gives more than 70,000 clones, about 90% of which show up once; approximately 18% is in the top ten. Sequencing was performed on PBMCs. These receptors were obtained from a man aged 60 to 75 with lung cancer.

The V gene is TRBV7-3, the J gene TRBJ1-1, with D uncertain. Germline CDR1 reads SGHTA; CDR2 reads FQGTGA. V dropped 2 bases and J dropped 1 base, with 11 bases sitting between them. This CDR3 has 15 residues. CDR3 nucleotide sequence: TGTGCCAGCAGCTTAGGTCTGATATCGAACACTGAAGCTTTCTTT. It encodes CASSLGLISNTEAFF. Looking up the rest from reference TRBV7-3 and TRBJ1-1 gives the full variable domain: GAGVSQTPSNKVTEKGKYVELRCDPISGHTALYWYRQSLGQGPEFLIYFQGTGAADDSGLPNDRFFAVRPEGSVSTLKIQRTERGDSAVYLCASSLGLISNTEAFFGQGTRLTVV.

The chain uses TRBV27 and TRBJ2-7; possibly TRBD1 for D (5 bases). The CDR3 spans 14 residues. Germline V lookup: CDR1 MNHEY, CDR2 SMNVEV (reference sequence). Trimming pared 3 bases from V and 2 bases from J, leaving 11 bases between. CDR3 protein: CASSLQGLPYEQYF. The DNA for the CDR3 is TGTGCCAGCAGTTTGCAGGGCCTTCCCTACGAGCAGTACTTC.

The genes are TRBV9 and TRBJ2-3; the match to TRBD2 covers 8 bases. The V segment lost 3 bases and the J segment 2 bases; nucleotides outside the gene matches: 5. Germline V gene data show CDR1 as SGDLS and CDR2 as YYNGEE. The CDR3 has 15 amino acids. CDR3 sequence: CASSAGGINTDTQYF. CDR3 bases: TGTGCCAGCAGCGCGGGGGGGATCAACACAGATACGCAGTATTTT.

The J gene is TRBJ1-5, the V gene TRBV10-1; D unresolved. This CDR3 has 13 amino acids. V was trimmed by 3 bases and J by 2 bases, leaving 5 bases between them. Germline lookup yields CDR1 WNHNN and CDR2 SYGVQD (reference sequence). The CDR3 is CASSDTGNQPQHF. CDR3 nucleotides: TGCGCCAGCAGTGACACCGGCAATCAGCCCCAGCATTTT.

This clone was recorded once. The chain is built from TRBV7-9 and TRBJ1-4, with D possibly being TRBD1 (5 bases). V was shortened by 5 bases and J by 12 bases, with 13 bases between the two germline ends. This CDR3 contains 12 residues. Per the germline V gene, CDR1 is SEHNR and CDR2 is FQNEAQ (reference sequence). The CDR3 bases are TGTGCCAGCAGCACCCAGGGTTTTGAACTGTTTTTT. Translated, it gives CASSTQGFELFF.

The CDR3 coding sequence is TGTGCCAGCAGGACATCAAACACCGGGGAGCTGTTTTTT. Protein: CASRTSNTGELFF. This chain joins TRBV7-9 and TRBJ2-2; D call uncertain. The length of the CDR3 is 13 residues. V was cut by 6 bases and J by 2 bases, with 7 bases left in between. The germline gives CDR1 SEHNR, CDR2 FQNEAQ (reference sequence). The full variable domain, completed using reference TRBV7-9 and TRBJ2-2, is DTGVSQNPRHKITKRGQNVTFRCDPISEHNRLYWYRQTLGQGPEFLTYFQNEAQLEKSRLLSDRFSAERPKGSFSTLEIQRTEQGDSAMYLCASRTSNTGELFFGEGSRLTVL.

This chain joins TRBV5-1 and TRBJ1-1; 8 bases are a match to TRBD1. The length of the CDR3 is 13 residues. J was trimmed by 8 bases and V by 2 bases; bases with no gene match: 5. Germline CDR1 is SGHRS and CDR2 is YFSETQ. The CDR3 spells CASSLNRDREAFF. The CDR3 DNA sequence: TGCGCCAGCAGCTTAAACCGGGACAGGGAAGCTTTCTTT.

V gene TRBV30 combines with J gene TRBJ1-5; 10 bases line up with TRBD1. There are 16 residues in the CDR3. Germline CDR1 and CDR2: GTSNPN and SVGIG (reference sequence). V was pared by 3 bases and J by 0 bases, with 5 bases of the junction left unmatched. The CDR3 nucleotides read TGTGCCTGGAGACGGGGGACAGGGGATAGCAATCAGCCCCAGCATTTT. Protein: CAWRRGTGDSNQPQHF.

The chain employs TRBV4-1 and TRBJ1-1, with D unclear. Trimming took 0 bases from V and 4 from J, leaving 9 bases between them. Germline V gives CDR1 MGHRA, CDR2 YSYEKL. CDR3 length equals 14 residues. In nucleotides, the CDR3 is TGCGCCAGCAGCCAAGATAATGCGGGCACTGAAGCTTTCTTT. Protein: CASSQDNAGTEAFF.

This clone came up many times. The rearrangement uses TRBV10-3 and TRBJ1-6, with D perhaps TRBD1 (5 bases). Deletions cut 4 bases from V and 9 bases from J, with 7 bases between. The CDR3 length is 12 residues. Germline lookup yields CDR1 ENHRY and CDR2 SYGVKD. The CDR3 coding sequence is TGTGCCATCAGTGTCGGGGGTTCACCCCTCCACTTT. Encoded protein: CAISVGGSPLHF.

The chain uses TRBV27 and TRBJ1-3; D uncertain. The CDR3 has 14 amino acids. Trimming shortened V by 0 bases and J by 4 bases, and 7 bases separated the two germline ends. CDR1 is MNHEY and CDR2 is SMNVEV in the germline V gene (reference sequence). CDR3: CASSLSAMGNTIYF. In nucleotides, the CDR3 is TGTGCCAGCAGTTTATCAGCGATGGGAAACACCATATATTTT.

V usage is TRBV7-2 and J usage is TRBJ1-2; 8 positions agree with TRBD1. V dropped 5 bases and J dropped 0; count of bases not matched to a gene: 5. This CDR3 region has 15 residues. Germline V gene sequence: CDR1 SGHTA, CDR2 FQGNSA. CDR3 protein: CASSRGQASNYGYTF. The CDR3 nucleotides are TGTGCCAGCAGCCGGGGACAGGCTTCTAACTATGGCTACACCTTC.

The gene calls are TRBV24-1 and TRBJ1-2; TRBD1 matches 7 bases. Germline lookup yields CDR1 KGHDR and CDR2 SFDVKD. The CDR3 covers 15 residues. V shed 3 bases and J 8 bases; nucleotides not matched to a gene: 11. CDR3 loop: CATSDPSITGEGYTF. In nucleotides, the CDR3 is TGTGCCACCAGTGATCCATCGATCACAGGGGAAGGCTACACCTTC.

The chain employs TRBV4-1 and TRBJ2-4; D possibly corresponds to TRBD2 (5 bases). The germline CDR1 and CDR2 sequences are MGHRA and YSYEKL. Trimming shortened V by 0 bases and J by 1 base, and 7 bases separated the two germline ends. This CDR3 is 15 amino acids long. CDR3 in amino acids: CASSQESGAKNIQYF. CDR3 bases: TGCGCCAGCAGCCAAGAATCGGGGGCCAAAAACATTCAGTACTTC.